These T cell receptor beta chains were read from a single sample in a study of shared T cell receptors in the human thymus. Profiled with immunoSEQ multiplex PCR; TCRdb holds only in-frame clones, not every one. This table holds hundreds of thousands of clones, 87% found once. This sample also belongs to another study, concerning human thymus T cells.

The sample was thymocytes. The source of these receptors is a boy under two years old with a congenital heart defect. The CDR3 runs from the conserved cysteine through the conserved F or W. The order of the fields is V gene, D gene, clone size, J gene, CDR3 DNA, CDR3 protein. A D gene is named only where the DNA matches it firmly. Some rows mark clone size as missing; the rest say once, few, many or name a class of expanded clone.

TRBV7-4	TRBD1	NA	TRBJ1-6	TGTGCCAGCAGCTCACAGGGGTCGATACGTTCACCCCTCCACTTT	CASSSQGSIRSPLHF
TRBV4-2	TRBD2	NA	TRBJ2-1	TGTGCCAGCAGCCCTCCTCCTAGCGGGGGGTACAATGAGCAGTTCTTC	CASSPPPSGGYNEQFF
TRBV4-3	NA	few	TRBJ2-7	TGCGCCAGCAGCCAAGGACCTCAGGGGAAAGGCGGCTCCGAGCAGTACTTC	CASSQGPQGKGGSEQYF
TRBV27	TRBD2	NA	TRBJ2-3	TGTGCCAGCAGTTCTCCACCTGCGGGGGGGGCAGATACGCAGTATTTT	CASSSPPAGGADTQYF
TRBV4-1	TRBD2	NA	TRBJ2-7	TGCGCCAGCAGCCAAGAAGAGCGGGGAGCCTACGAGCAGTACTTC	CASSQEERGAYEQYF
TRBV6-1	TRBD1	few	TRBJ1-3	TGTGCCAGCAGTGAACGGGACAGGGGTCAGACCATATATTTT	CASSERDRGQTIYF
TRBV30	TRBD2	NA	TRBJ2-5	TGTGCCTGGAGTGTACAACTGGGACTAGGAGAGACCCAGTACTTC	CAWSVQLGLGETQYF
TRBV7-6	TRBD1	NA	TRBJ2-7	TGTGCCAGCAGCCCTGGGACAGGACCAGGGCAGTACTTC	CASSPGTGPGQYF
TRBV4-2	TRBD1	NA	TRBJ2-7	TGTGCCAGCAGCCAAGATTTAAGGGGGCCCTCCTACGAGCAGTACTTC	CASSQDLRGPSYEQYF
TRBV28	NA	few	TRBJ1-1	TGTGCCAGCAGCCAAGACCGAGGGACTGAAGCTTTCTTT	CASSQDRGTEAFF
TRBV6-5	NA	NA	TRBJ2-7	TGTGCCAGCAGTTACTCGGTGTTTAACGTTAACGAGCAGTACTTC	CASSYSVFNVNEQYF
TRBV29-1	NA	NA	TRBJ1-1	TGCAGCGTTGACACACGAATGAACACTGAAGCTTTCTTT	CSVDTRMNTEAFF
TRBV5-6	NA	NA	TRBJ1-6	TGTGCCAGCAGCCTAAACAGGGTCCTCAATTCACCCCTCCACTTT	CASSLNRVLNSPLHF
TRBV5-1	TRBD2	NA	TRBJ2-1	TGCGCCAGCAGCTTGAAATATAGGGGACTAGCGGGCTACAATGAGCAGTTCTTC	CASSLKYRGLAGYNEQFF
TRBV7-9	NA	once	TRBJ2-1	TGTGCCAGCACCCAAGAGGGGGGGTACAATGAGCAGTTCTTC	CASTQEGGYNEQFF
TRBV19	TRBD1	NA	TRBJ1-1	TGTGCCAGTATAGGGGCAGGGGGGCCTACTGAAGCTTTCTTT	CASIGAGGPTEAFF
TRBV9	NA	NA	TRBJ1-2	TGTGCCAGCAGCGTAGCCGTGAACTATGGCTACACCTTC	CASSVAVNYGYTF
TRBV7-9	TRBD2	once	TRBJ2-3	TGTGCCAGCAGTTCACTAGCGGGGGGCTGGGATACGCAGTATTTT	CASSSLAGGWDTQYF
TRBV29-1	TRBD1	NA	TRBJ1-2	TGCAGCGTCAGGGGGCATTTCTATGGCTACACCTTC	CSVRGHFYGYTF
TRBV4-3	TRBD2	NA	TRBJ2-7	TGCGCCAGCAGCCTATCCGCGACTAGCGGGAAGACCACCTACGAGCAGTACTTC	CASSLSATSGKTTYEQYF
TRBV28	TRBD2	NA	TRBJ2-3	TGTGCCAGCAGTTTTCCTAGCGGCAACACAGATACGCAGTATTTT	CASSFPSGNTDTQYF
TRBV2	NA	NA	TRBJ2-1	TGTGCCAGCAAGTCTCACGGGGGGCGGAATGAGCAGTTCTTC	CASKSHGGRNEQFF
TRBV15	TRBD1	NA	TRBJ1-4	TGTGCCACCAGCAGGACAGGGGGCCGGGAAAAACTGTTTTTT	CATSRTGGREKLFF
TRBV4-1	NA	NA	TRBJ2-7	TGCGCCAGCAGCCAAGTCACCGACGACTACCTCTACGAGCAGTACTTC	CASSQVTDDYLYEQYF
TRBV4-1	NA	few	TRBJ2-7	TGCGCCAGCAGCCAAGATCTGCAACTGCGGGCCTACGAGCAGTACTTC	CASSQDLQLRAYEQYF
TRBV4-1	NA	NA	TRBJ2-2	TGCGCCAGCAGCCTTGCAGTCCCGAACACCGGGGAGCTGTTTTTT	CASSLAVPNTGELFF
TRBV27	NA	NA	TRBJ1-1	TGTGCCAGCAGAAACGGGTTGAACACTGAAGCTTTCTTT	CASRNGLNTEAFF
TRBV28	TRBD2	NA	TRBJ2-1	TGTGCCAGCAGGCCAGCGGGAGATGCGCAGTTCTTC	CASRPAGDAQFF
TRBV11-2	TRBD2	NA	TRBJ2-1	TGTGCCAGCAGCCTAAGGCTAGCGGGGGCCTCCTACAATGAGCAGTTCTTC	CASSLRLAGASYNEQFF
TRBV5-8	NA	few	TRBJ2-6	TGTGCCAGCAGCTTGGGACAGCCATTGTCTGGGGCCAACGTCCTGACTTTC	CASSLGQPLSGANVLTF
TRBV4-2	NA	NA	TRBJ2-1	TGTGCCAGCAGCCAAGCCCGGGGGAGCTGCTCCTACAATGAGCAGTTCTTC	CASSQARGSCSYNEQFF
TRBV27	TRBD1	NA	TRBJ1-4	TGTGCCAGCAGGGGACAGGGATTAACTAATGAAAAACTGTTTTTT	CASRGQGLTNEKLFF
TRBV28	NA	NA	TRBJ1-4	TGTGCCAGCAGGCACCCAGTTCCTCTTAATGAAAAACTGTTTTTT	CASRHPVPLNEKLFF
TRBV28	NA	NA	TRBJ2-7	TGTGCCAGCAGTTTAGGCCCTGACTACGAGCAGTACTTC	CASSLGPDYEQYF
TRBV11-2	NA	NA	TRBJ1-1	TGTGCCAGCAGCTTAGGAGGCGGGGGGACTGAAGCTTTCTTT	CASSLGGGGTEAFF
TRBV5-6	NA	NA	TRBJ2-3	TGTGCCAGCAGCTCGAGCCACACAGATACGCAGTATTTT	CASSSSHTDTQYF
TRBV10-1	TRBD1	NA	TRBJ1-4	TGCGCCAGCAGTGAGTCCCGAGACAGGGTTCCCGCAACTAATGAAAAACTGTTTTTT	CASSESRDRVPATNEKLFF
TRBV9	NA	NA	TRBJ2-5	TGTGCCAGCAGCGTACCAGGGGATGAGACCCAGTACTTC	CASSVPGDETQYF
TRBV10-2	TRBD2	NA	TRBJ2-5	TGCGCCAGCAGTGACCCTCTAGCGGGAGACGAGACCCAGTACTTC	CASSDPLAGDETQYF
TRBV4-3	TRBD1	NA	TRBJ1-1	TGCGCCAGCAGCCAAGATCCGGGACAGGGGGCCCTCACTGAAGCTTTCTTT	CASSQDPGQGALTEAFF
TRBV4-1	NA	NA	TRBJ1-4	TGCGCCAGCAGCCTCCCGGGTGGTAGGGGTGAAAAACTGTTTTTT	CASSLPGGRGEKLFF
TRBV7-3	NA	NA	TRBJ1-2	TGTGCCAGCAGCCCAAACGGGGGAGCCTATGGCTACACCTTC	CASSPNGGAYGYTF
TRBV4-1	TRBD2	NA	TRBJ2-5	TGCGCCAGCAGCCAAGATGGCGGGGGGGCCCAAGAGACCCAGTACTTC	CASSQDGGGAQETQYF
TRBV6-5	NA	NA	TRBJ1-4	TGTGCCAGCAGTTACTCGCAGGGAACTAATGAAAAACTGTTTTTT	CASSYSQGTNEKLFF
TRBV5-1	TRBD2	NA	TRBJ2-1	TGCGCCAGCAGCCCGGGACTAGCGGGGAGAAACAATGAGCAGTTCTTC	CASSPGLAGRNNEQFF
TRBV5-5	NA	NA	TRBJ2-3	TGTGCCAGCAGCTCGGCCGGGGATACGCAGTATTTT	CASSSAGDTQYF
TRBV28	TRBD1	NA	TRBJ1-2	TGTGCCAGCAGTTTGGGGGGGACAGGGGGTGGCTACACCTTC	CASSLGGTGGGYTF
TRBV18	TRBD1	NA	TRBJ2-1	TGTGCCAGCTCAGAACCGGGACAGGTTTACAATGAGCAGTTCTTC	CASSEPGQVYNEQFF